The clone carrying this T cell receptor (beta chain) was picked up one time. The data are from a study of shared clonotypes between healthy human individuals. The CDR3 runs to 14 residues. Germline V CDR1 and CDR2: MGHDK, SYGVNS. V shed 6 bases, J shed 3 bases, and the junction held 5 bases outside the gene matches. Clones were sequenced by immunoSEQ multiplex PCR, and TCRdb holds only the in-frame ones, with some missing. The sample lists over a million clones, more than 60% occurring once. J is TRBJ1-5 and V is TRBV25-1; 7 bases are shared with TRBD1. This clonotype was sampled from a young man in good health. The material sequenced was memory CD4+ T cells sorted from blood. The sample's subset: CD45RA-negative fraction. CDR3: CASSQTGSNQPQHF. CDR3 sequence (DNA): TGTGCCAGCAGCCAGACAGGGTCCAATCAGCCCCAGCATTTT.